This T cell receptor beta chain was captured by sequencing in a study of blood T cell repertoires in COVID-19. Study as a whole: Acute and convalescent COVID-19 specimens originated in the United States, Italy and Spain.

The length of the CDR3 is 14 residues. V lost 3 bases and J 0 bases, leaving 9 bases between the germline ends. The germline V gene has CDR1 LNHDA and CDR2 SQIVND (reference sequence). This table comes from immunoSEQ multiplex PCR, and its TCRdb copy is limited to in-frame clones, with some not included. The sample comprises 230,000 or so clones, less than 90% of which are singletons, and 1.5% to 2% rests with the top ten. Sequenced: peripheral blood. This TCR came from a man in his forties or fifties with active or convalescent COVID-19. The chain combines TRBV19 with TRBJ2-7; D gene unclear. The CDR3 loop reads CASSINPSSYEQYF. CDR3 DNA: TGTGCCAGTAGTATCAACCCTAGCTCCTACGAGCAGTACTTC.